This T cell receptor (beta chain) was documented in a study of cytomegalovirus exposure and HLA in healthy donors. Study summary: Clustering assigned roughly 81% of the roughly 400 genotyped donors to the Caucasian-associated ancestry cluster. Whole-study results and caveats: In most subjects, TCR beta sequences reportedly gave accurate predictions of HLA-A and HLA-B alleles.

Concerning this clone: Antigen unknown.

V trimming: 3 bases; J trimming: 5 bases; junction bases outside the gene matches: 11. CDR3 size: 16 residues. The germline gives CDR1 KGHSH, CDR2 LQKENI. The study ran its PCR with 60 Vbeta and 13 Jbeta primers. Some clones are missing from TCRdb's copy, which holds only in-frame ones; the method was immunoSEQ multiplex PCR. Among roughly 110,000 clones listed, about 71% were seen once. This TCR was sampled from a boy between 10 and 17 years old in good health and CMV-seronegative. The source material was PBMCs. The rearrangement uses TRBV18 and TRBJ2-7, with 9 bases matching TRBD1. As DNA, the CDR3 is TGTGCCAGCTCACCCGACCTGGGACAGGGCTTAAACGAGCAGTACTTC. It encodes CASSPDLGQGLNEQYF.